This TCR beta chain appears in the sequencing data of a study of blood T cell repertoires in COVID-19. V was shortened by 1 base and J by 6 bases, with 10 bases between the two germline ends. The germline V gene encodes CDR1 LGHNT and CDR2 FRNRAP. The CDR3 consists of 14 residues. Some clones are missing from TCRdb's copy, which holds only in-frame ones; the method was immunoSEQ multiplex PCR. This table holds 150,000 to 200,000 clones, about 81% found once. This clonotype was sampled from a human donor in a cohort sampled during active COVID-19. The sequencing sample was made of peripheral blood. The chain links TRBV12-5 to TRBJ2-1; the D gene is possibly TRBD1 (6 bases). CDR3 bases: TGTGCTAGTGGTTTGGGGACAGCCCCCAATGAGCAGTTCTTC. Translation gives CASGLGTAPNEQFF.